The clone carrying this TCR beta chain was seen a few times. The antigen remains unidentified. This entry is derived from a study of T cell repertoires in cytomegalovirus infection. The wider study: Shared public TCR beta signatures pointed to both CMV infection and a matching HLA type.

Trimming shortened V by 2 bases and J by 4 bases, and 8 bases separated the two germline ends. From germline, CDR1 is SGHTA and CDR2 FQGNSA. The CDR3 spans 13 residues. Overall study findings and caveats: Cumulative frequency (of public TCR beta family members) identified carriers of CMV plus the relevant HLA. In two of eight donors, the top clonotype was HLA-C-restricted CMV-specific.

TCRdb ran MiXCR on the reads and lists one entry per CDR3 protein. The table lists more than 400,000 distinct CDR3 sequences, less than 30% of them singletons. The sequenced material came from PBMCs. The chain is built from TRBV7-2 and TRBJ1-2, with unresolved D. This TCR was sampled from a human donor in good health (CMV status not recorded). Some clones in this sample may be carry-over from other donors' samples. CDR3 protein: CASSLKMGYGYTF. Written as DNA, the CDR3 is TGTGCCAGCAGCTTAAAAATGGGCTATGGCTACACCTTC.